The 13 T cell receptor beta chains listed next were all sequenced from one sample in a study of T-cell reconstitution after alpha-beta-depleted transplantation in children. For TCRbeta, the library was prepared with unique molecular identifiers. Using its own MiXCR run on the PCR reads, TCRdb lists one record per CDR3 protein. The table lists over 300,000 distinct CDR3 sequences, 10% of them singletons, with about 2.3% in the top ten. The sequencing here drew on PBMCs from the stem cell graft donor, taken from the stem cell graft. The receptors come from a human donor who donated a stem cell graft to a child with acute lymphoblastic leukemia.

This clonotype came up a few times. The chain combines TRBV10-3 with TRBJ2-6; 8 nucleotides align to TRBD1. Germline CDR1 reads ENHRY; CDR2 reads SYGVKD. The V segment lost 2 bases and the J segment 1 base; nucleotides outside the gene matches: 7. This CDR3 has 18 residues. The CDR3 is CAISEPGTGSSGANVLTF. In nucleotides, the CDR3 is TGTGCCATCAGTGAGCCCGGGACAGGATCGTCTGGGGCCAACGTCCTGACTTTC.

This clonotype was seen more than once but under ten times. The chain joins TRBV29-1 to TRBJ2-5; D is unresolved. The CDR3 contains 12 residues. Germline CDR1 SQVTM, CDR2 ANQGSEA. V was pared by 5 bases and J by 5 bases, with 12 bases between. The CDR3 sequence: CSVSFSKETQYF. The DNA of the CDR3 is TGCAGCGTTTCCTTTAGCAAGGAGACCCAGTACTTC.

A few counts support this clonotype. The chain joins TRBV12-3 or TRBV12-4 to TRBJ2-3; the match to TRBD2 covers 12 bases. The CDR3 sequence is 14 residues long. V was clipped by 10 bases and J by 6 bases; unmatched bases: 8. The CDR3 loop reads CATQTSGRSDTQYF. The CDR3 DNA reads TGTGCCACACAGACTAGCGGGAGATCGGATACGCAGTATTTT.

This sequence joins TRBV4-1 and TRBJ2-1, with 10 bases identical to TRBD2. Losses at the gene ends were 4 bases for V and 2 bases for J; bases not matched to a gene: 8. The CDR3 is made up of 17 amino acids. CDR1 and CDR2 from the germline V gene are MGHRA and YSYEKL. CDR3 in amino acids: CASSLYGTSEAYNEQFF. As DNA, the CDR3 is TGCGCCAGCAGCCTTTACGGGACTAGCGAGGCCTACAATGAGCAGTTCTTC.

This clonotype was seen ten or more times. V is TRBV20-1 and J is TRBJ1-2; maybe TRBD1 (5 bases). There are 15 residues in the CDR3. CDR1 and CDR2 from the germline V gene are DFQATT and SNEGSKA (reference sequence). CDR3 nucleotide sequence: TGCAGCACATTCCGGCCCCAGGGTGGCGACTATGGCTACACCTTC. Translated: CSTFRPQGGDYGYTF.

This clonotype was counted between two and nine times. V gene TRBV15 combines with J gene TRBJ2-4; 10 nucleotides match TRBD2. CDR1 is LNHNV, CDR2 YYDKDF, per germline (reference sequence). This CDR3 comprises 19 residues. Trimming took 0 bases from V and 0 from J; bases not matched to a gene: 8. The CDR3: CATSRELAGGRLAKNIQYF. In DNA, the CDR3 is TGTGCCACCAGCAGAGAGTTAGCGGGAGGTCGATTAGCCAAAAACATTCAGTACTTC.

This clonotype occurred a few times. The rearrangement joins TRBV20-1 to TRBJ1-1; D uncertain. This CDR3 spans 13 amino acids. CDR1 and CDR2 from the germline V gene are DFQATT and SNEGSKA (reference sequence). V was pared by 3 bases and J by 1 base, with 9 bases between. As DNA, the CDR3 is TGCAGTGCTAGTCTGGGGAGGAACACTGAAGCTTTCTTT. Translated: CSASLGRNTEAFF.

The CDR3 here is CASSHPVGGELFF. For the CDR3, the DNA is TGTGCCAGCAGCCATCCTGTGGGTGGGGAGCTGTTTTTT. The rearrangement uses TRBV7-3 and TRBJ2-2; D unresolved. The CDR3 runs 13 residues. Germline-derived CDR1 and CDR2 are SGHTA and FQGTGA. V lost 5 bases, J lost 8 bases, and 12 bases lay in between.

In this sample, this clonotype turned up many times. V gene TRBV20-1 combines with J gene TRBJ2-3; 13 bases are a match to TRBD2. V dropped 2 bases and J dropped 5; count of bases not matched to a gene: 1. CDR3 size: 14 residues. Germline V CDR1 and CDR2: DFQATT, SNEGSKA (reference sequence). The CDR3 region is CSARRTSGRDTQYF. The CDR3 DNA reads TGCAGTGCTAGACGGACTAGCGGGAGAGATACGCAGTATTTT.

This sequence joins TRBV29-1 and TRBJ2-3, with 9 bases lining up with TRBD1. V dropped 7 bases and J dropped 0; count of bases not matched to a gene: 8. The germline CDR1 and CDR2 sequences are SQVTM and ANQGSEA. The CDR3 sequence is 15 residues long. CDR3 protein: CSAPRGTGSTDTQYF. The CDR3 DNA reads as TGCAGCGCACCCCGGGGGACAGGGAGCACAGATACGCAGTATTTT.

This clonotype was found a few times. V and J are TRBV6-1 and TRBJ1-5; D possibly corresponds to TRBD1 (5 bases). Between the trimmed V and J ends, which lost 6 bases and 3 bases, there was a span of 15 bases. This CDR3 is built from 15 residues. From germline, CDR1 is MNHNS and CDR2 SASEGT. The chain's CDR3 is CASSLGTGTNQPQHF. The CDR3 DNA follows: TGTGCCAGCAGCCTCGGGACGGGAACCAATCAGCCCCAGCATTTT.

The CDR3 nucleotides are TGCGCCAGCAGCTTGCTAGCGGAGGGGGCCAATGAGCAGTTCTTC. Its protein product is CASSLLAEGANEQFF. The chain links TRBV5-1 to TRBJ2-1, with D perhaps given as TRBD1 or TRBD2 (7 bases each). Germline CDR1 is SGHRS and CDR2 is YFSETQ. The CDR3 runs 15 residues. V lost 1 base to trimming and J lost 6 bases, with 14 bases between them.

The V call is TRBV7-9, the J call TRBJ1-4; 8 bases match TRBD1. CDR1 is SEHNR and CDR2 is FQNEAQ in the germline V gene (reference sequence). V lost 5 bases, J lost 8 bases, and 7 bases stayed unmatched. CDR3 length: 14 residues. The CDR3 spells CASSLTGEGEKLFF. The CDR3 region has the DNA TGTGCCAGCAGCCTGACAGGGGAGGGAGAAAAACTGTTTTTT. Full variable domain (missing parts from reference TRBV7-9 and TRBJ1-4): DTGVSQNPRHKITKRGQNVTFRCDPISEHNRLYWYRQTLGQGPEFLTYFQNEAQLEKSRLLSDRFSAERPKGSFSTLEIQRTEQGDSAMYLCASSLTGEGEKLFFGSGTQLSVL.